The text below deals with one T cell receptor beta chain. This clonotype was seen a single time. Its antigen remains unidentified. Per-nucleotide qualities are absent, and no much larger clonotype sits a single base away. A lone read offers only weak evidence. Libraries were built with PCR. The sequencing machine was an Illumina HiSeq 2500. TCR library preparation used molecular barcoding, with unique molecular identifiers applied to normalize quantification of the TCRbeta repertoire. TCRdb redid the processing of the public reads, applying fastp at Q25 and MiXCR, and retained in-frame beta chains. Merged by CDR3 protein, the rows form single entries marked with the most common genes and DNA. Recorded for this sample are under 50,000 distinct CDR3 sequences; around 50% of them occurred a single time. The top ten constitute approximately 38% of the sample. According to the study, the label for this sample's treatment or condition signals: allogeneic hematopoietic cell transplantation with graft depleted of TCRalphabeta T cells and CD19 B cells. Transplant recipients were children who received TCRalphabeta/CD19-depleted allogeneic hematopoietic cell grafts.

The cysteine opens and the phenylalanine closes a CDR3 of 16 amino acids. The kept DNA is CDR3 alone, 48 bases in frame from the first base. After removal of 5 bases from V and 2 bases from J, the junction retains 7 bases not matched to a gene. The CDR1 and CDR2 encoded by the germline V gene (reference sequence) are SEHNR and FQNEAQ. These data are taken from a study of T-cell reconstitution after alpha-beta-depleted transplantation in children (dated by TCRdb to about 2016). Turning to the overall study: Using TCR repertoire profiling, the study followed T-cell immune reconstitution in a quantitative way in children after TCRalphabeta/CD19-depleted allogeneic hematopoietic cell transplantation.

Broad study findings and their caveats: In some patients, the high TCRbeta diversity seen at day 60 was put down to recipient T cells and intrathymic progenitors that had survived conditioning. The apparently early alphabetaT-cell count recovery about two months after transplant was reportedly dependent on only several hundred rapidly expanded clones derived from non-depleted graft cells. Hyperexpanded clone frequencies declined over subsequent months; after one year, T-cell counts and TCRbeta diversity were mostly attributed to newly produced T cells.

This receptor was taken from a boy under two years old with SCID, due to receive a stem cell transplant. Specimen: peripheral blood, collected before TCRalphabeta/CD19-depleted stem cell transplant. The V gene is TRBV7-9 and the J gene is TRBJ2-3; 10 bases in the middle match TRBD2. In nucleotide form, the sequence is TGTGCCAGCAGCCCGAGACTAGCGGGTGACACAGATACGCAGTATTTT. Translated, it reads CASSPRLAGDTDTQYF.